The present TCR beta chain was sequenced within a study of beta chain features in type 1 diabetes. Study overall: Cell yields, age and gender were similar between patients and healthy donors. The study, taken as a whole, reports: The study found that naive, central memory and Treg TCRB repertoires appeared more similar in patients than in healthy donors.

Sorted cells reached over 95% purity in every population. Germline V CDR1 and CDR2: SGHRS, YFSETQ. Unmatched junction bases numbered 9, after V lost 5 bases and J lost 5 bases. The CDR3 is 15 residues long. As for this clone: Its antigen remains unidentified.

Expressed TCRB transcripts were sequenced, since all the RNA that had been isolated was reverse transcribed. Generated by immunoSEQ multiplex PCR, the TCRdb table keeps only in-frame clones and is missing some. Among some 360,000 clones, about 19% were seen once, and the ten largest hold under 0.055%. The sample consisted of naive CD4+ T cells from blood. V is TRBV5-1 and J is TRBJ1-4; 7 bases align to TRBD1. This TCR was recovered from a woman younger than 35 in good health. The CDR3 reads CASRDSTGKNEKLFF. The CDR3 DNA sequence: TGCGCCAGCAGGGATTCGACAGGGAAGAATGAAAAACTGTTTTTT.